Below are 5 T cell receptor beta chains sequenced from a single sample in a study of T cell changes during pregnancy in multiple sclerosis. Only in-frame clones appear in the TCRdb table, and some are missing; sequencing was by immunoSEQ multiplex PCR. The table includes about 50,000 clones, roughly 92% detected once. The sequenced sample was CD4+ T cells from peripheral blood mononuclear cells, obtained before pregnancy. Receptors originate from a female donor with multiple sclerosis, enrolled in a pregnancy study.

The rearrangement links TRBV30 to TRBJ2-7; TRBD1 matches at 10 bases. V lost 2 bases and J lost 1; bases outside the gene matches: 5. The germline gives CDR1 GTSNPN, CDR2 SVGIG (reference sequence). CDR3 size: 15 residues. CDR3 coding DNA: TGTGCCTGGAGTAGAGGGACAGGGGATTCCTACGAGCAGTACTTC. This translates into CAWSRGTGDSYEQYF.

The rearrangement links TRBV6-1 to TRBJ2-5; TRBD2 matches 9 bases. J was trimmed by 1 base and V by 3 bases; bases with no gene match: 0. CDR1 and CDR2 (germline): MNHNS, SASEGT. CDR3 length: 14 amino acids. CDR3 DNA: TGTGCCAGCAGTGAGGGACTAGCCCAAGAGACCCAGTACTTC. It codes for CASSEGLAQETQYF.

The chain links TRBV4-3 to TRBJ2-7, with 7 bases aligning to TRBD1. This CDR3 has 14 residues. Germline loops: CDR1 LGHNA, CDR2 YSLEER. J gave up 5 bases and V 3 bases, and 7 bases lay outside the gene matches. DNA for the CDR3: TGCGCCAGCAGCCAGACAGGGTTCGTCAACGAGCAGTACTTC. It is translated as CASSQTGFVNEQYF.

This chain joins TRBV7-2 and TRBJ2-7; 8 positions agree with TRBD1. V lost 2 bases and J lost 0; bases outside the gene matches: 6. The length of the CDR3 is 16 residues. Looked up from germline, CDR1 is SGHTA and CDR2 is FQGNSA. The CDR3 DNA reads TGTGCCAGCAGCTTACTGGGACAGGTCAGCTCCTACGAGCAGTACTTC. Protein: CASSLLGQVSSYEQYF. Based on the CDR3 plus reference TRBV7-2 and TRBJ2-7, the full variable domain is GAGVSQSPSNKVTEKGKDVELRCDPISGHTALYWYRQSLGQGLEFLIYFQGNSAPDKSGLPSDRFSAERTGGSVSTLTIQRTQQEDSAVYLCASSLLGQVSSYEQYFGPGTRLTVT.

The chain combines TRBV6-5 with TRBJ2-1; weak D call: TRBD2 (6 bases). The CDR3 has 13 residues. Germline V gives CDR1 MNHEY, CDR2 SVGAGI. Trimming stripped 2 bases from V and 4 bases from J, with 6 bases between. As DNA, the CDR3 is TGTGCCAGCAGTTACGGGGGGTACAATGAGCAGTTCTTC. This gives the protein CASSYGGYNEQFF.